This T cell receptor beta chain emerged from a study of early T cells in non-severe SARS-CoV-2 infection. Study in general: Chains were not paired, and sequencing was done on bulk RNA from unsorted whole blood.

Using its own MiXCR run on the 5' RACE reads, TCRdb lists one record per CDR3 protein. This table holds about 25,000 distinct CDR3 sequences, 4.5% to 5.5% found once. This clonotype has a handful of counts. Specimen: whole blood. The sequence derives from an adult who was a healthcare worker with PCR-confirmed SARS-CoV-2 infection or an uninfected control (not recorded which).

CDR3 sequence: CSALAYEQYF. The CDR3, as DNA: TGCAGTGCCCTGGCCTACGAGCAGTACTTC. The chain carries TRBV20-1 and TRBJ2-7; D is uncertain. Germline CDR1 and CDR2: DFQATT and SNEGSKA (reference sequence). This CDR3 comprises 10 residues. Trimming removed 6 bases from V and 2 bases from J, with 5 bases in between.